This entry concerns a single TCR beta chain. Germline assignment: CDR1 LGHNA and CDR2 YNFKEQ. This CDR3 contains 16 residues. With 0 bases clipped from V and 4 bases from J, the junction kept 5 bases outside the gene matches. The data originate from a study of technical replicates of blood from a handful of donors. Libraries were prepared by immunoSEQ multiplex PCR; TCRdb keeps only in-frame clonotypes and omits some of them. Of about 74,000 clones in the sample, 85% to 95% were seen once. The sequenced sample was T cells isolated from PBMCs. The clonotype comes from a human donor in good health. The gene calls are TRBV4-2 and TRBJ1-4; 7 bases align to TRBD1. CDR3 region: CASSQDPGTVNEKLFF. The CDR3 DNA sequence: TGTGCCAGCAGCCAAGACCCCGGGACAGTTAATGAAAAACTGTTTTTT.